Listed here is a single T cell receptor beta chain. V lost 3 bases and J 7 bases, leaving 11 bases between the germline ends. CDR3 length equals 14 residues. Germline V gives CDR1 SGDLS, CDR2 YYNGEE. This entry comes from a study of blood T cell repertoires in COVID-19. Study overall: COVID-19 samples collected from the United States, Italy and Spain covered acute and convalescent phases. Sources were T cells, B-cell-depleted T cells, or PBMCs; the material itself was cDNA or gDNA.

Authors' data handling: It was from reference gene primer amplification that nucleated cell counts were estimated. Produced via immunoSEQ multiplex PCR; TCRdb's table is partial and in-frame only. V, J and clone size were drawn from that table, and D and trimming were deduced from the DNA. The sample records about 240,000 clones, 84% being singletons. The V gene is TRBV9, the J gene TRBJ1-6; D uncertain. The sequence was obtained from a man aged 50-60 years with acute or convalescent COVID-19. The sample was peripheral blood. The CDR3 nucleotides read TGTGCCAGCAGCGGAGAGGGCTGGAATTCACCCCTCCACTTT. It yields the protein CASSGEGWNSPLHF.